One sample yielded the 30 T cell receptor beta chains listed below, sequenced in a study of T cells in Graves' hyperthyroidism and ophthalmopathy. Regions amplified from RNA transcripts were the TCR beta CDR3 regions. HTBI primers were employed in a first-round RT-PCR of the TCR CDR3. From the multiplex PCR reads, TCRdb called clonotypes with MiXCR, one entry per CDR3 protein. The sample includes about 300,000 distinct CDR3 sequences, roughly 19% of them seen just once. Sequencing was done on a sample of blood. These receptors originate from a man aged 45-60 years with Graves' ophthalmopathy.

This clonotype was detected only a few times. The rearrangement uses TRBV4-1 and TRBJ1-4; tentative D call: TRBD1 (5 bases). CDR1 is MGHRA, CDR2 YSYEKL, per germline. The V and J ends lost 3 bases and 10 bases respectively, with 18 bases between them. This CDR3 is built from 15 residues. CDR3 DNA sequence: TGCGCCAGCAGCCAGACCCGGGACTTCGTGGCAAAACTGTTTTTT. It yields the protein CASSQTRDFVAKLFF.

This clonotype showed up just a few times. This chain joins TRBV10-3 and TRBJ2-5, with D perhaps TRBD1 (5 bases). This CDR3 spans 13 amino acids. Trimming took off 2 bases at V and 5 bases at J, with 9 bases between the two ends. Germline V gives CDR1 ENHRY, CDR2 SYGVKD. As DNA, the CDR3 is TGTGCCATCAGTGAGGGACAACCGGAGACCCAGTACTTC. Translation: CAISEGQPETQYF.

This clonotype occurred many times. The CDR3: CASSEGYSGSPDTQYF. In DNA, the CDR3 is TGCGCCAGCAGTGAAGGATATAGCGGGAGTCCCGATACGCAGTATTTT. The V call is TRBV10-2, the J call TRBJ2-3; 9 bases are a match to TRBD2. The CDR3 covers 16 residues. V was clipped by 3 bases and J by 6 bases; unmatched bases: 10. Germline assignment: CDR1 WSHSY and CDR2 SAAADI.

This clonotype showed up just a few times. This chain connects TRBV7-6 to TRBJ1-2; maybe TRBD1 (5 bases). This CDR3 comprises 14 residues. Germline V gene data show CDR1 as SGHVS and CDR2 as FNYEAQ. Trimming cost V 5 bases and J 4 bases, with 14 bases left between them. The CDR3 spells CASSALTDSYGYTF. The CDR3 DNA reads TGTGCCAGCAGCGCCCTTACCGACAGCTATGGCTACACCTTC.

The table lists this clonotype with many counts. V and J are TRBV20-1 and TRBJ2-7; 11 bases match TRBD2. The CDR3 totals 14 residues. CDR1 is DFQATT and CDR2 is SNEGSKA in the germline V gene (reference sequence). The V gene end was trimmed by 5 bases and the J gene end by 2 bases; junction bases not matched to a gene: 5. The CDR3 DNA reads TGCAGTGCTCAGCCTAGCGGGAGGACCTACGAGCAGTACTTC. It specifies CSAQPSGRTYEQYF.

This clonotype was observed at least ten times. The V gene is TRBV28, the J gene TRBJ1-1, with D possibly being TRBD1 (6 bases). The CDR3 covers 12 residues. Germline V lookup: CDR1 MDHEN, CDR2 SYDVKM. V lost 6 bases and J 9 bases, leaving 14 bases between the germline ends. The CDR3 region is CASSPRTAKAFF. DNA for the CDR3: TGTGCCAGCAGCCCTCGGACAGCAAAAGCTTTCTTT.

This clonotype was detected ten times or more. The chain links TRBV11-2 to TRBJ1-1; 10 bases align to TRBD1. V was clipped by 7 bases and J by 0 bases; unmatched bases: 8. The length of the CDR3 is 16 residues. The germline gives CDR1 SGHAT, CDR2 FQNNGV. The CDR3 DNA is TGTGCCAGCACCAGACAGGGGGCTGGTGTGAACACTGAAGCTTTCTTT. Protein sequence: CASTRQGAGVNTEAFF.

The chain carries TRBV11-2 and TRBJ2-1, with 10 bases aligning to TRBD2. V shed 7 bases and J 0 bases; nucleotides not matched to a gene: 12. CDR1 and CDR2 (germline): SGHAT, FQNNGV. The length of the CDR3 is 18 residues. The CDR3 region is CASTTSVQREGSYNEQFF. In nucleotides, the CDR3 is TGTGCCAGCACCACATCCGTCCAGCGGGAGGGCTCCTACAATGAGCAGTTCTTC.

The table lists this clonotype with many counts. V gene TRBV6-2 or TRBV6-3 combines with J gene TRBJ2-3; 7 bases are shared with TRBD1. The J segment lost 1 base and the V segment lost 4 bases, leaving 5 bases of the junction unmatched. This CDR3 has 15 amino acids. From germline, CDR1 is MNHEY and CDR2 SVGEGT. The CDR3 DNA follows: TGTGCCAGCAGTTCGCCAGACAGGGGCACAGATACGCAGTATTTT. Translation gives CASSSPDRGTDTQYF.

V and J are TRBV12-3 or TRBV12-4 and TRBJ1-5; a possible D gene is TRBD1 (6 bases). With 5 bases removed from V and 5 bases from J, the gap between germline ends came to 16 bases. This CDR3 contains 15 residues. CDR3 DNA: TGTGCCAGCAGTCACCATACAGGGTTTGATCAGCCCCAGCATTTT. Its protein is CASSHHTGFDQPQHF.

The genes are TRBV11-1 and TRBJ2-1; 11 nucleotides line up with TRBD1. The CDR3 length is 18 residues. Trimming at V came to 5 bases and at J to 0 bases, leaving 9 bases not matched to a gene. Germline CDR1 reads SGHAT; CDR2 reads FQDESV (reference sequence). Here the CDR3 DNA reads TGTGCCAGCAGCGCAACTTCCGGGACAGGGGGCTCCTACAATGAGCAGTTCTTC. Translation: CASSATSGTGGSYNEQFF.

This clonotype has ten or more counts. The chain's CDR3 is CSARSSGRRTDTQYF. CDR3 coding DNA: TGCAGTGCTAGGTCTAGCGGGAGGAGGACAGATACGCAGTATTTT. The chain joins TRBV20-1 to TRBJ2-3, with 11 bases fitting TRBD2. The CDR3 contains 15 residues. V shed 3 bases and J 3 bases; nucleotides not matched to a gene: 5. Germline CDR1 DFQATT, CDR2 SNEGSKA (reference sequence).

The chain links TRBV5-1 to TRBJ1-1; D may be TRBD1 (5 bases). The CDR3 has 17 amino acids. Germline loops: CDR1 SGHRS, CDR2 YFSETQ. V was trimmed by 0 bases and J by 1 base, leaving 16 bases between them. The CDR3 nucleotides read TGCGCCAGCAGCTTGGGGCCGGACCCGGACAAGAACACTGAAGCTTTCTTT. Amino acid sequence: CASSLGPDPDKNTEAFF. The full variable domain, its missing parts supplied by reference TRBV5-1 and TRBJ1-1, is KAGVTQTPRYLIKTRGQQVTLSCSPISGHRSVSWYQQTPGQGLQFLFEYFSETQRNKGNFPGRFSGRQFSNSRSEMNVSTLELGDSALYLCASSLGPDPDKNTEAFFGQGTRLTVV.

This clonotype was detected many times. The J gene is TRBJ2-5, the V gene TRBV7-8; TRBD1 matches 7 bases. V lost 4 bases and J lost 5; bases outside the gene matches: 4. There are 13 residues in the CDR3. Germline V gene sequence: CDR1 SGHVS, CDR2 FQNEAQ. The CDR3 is CASSYRGKETQYF. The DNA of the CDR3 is TGTGCCAGCAGCTACAGGGGAAAGGAGACCCAGTACTTC.

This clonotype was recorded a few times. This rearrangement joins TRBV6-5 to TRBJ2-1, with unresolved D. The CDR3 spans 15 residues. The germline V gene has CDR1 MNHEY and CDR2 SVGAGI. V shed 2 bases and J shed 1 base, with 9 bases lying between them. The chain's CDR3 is CASSYRASSYNEQFF. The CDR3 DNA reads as TGTGCCAGCAGTTACAGGGCTAGTTCCTACAATGAGCAGTTCTTC.

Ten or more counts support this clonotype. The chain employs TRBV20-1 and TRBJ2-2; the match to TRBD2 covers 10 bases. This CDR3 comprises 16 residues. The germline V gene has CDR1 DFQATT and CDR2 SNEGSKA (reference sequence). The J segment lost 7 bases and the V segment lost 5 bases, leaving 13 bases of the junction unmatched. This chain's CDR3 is CSAEGGPSGSGGELFF. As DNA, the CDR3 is TGCAGTGCTGAGGGGGGCCCTAGCGGGAGCGGCGGGGAGCTGTTTTTT.

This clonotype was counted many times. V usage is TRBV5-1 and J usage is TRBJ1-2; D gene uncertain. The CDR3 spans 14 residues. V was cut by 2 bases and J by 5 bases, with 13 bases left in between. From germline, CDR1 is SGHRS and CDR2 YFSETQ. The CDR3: CASSLTSTSYGYTF. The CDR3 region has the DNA TGCGCCAGCAGCTTAACCTCGACAAGTTATGGCTACACCTTC.

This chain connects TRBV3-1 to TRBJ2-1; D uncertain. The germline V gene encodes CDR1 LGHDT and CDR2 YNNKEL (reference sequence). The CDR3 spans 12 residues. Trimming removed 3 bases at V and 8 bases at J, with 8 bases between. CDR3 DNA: TGTGCCAGCAGCCAGTCCTGGGATGAGCAGTTCTTC. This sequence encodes CASSQSWDEQFF.

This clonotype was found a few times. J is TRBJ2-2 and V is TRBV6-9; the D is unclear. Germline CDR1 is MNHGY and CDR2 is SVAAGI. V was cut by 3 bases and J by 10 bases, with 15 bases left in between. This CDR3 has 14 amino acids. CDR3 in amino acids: CASSYRTAAVELFF. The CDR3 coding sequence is TGTGCCAGCAGTTACCGAACAGCTGCCGTGGAGCTGTTTTTT.

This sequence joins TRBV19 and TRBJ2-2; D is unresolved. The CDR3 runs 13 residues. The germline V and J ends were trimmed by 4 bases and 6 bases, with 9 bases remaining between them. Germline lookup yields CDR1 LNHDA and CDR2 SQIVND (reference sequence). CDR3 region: CASSNGGAGELFF. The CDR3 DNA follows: TGTGCCAGTAGTAACGGCGGTGCCGGGGAGCTGTTTTTT.

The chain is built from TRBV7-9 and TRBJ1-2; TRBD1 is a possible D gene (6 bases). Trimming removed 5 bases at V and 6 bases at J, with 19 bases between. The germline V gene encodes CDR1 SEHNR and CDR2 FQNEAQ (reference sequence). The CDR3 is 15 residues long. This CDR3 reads CASSHPYRERDGYTF. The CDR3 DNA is TGTGCCAGCAGCCACCCATACAGGGAACGGGATGGCTACACCTTC.

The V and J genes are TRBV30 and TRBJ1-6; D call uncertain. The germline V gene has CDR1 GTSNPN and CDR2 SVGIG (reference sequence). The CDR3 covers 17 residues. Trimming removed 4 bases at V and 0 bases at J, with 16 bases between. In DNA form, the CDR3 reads TGTGCCTGGATGCTGTCCGGAGTGAGCTCCTATAATTCACCCCTCCACTTT. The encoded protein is CAWMLSGVSSYNSPLHF. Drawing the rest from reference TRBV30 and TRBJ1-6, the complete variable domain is SQTIHQWPATLVQPVGSPLSLECTVEGTSNPNLYWYRQAAGRGLQLLFYSVGIGQISSEVPQNLSASRPQDRQFILSSKKLLLSDSGFYLCAWMLSGVSSYNSPLHFGNGTRLTVT.

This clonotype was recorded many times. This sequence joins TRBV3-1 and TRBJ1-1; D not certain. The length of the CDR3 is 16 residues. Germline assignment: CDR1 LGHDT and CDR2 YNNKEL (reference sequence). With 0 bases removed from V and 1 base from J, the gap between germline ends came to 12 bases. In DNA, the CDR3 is TGTGCCAGCAGCCAAGATGGGGAGGGCGCGAACACTGAAGCTTTCTTT. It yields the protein CASSQDGEGANTEAFF.

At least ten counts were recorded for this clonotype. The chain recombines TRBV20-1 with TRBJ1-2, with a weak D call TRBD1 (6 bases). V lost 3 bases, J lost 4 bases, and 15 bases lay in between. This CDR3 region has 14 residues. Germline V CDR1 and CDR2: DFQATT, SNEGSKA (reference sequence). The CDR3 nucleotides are TGCAGTGCTAGCCCCACAGGGAAATCCTATGGCTACACCTTC. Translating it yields CSASPTGKSYGYTF.

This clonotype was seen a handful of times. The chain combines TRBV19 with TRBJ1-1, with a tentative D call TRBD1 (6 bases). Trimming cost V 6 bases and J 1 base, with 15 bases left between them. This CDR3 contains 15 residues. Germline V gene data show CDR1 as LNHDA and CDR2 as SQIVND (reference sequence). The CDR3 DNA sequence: TGTGCCAGTAGCAGGGGTGGGCTGAGGAACACTGAAGCTTTCTTT. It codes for CASSRGGLRNTEAFF.

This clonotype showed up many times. The CDR3 loop reads CASRTSGANTGELFF. The DNA for the CDR3 is TGTGCCAGCAGGACTAGCGGAGCGAACACCGGGGAGCTGTTTTTT. V and J are TRBV2 and TRBJ2-2, with 9 nucleotides matching TRBD2. V lost 6 bases, J lost 0 bases, and 2 bases stayed unmatched. Per germline, CDR1 SNHLY and CDR2 FYNNEI. CDR3 length: 15 residues.

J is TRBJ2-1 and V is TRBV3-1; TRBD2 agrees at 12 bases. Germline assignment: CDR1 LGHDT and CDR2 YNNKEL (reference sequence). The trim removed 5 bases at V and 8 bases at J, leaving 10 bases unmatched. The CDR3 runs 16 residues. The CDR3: CASSLFGGLAGHEQFF. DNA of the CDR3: TGTGCCAGCAGCTTATTCGGGGGACTAGCGGGCCATGAGCAGTTCTTC.

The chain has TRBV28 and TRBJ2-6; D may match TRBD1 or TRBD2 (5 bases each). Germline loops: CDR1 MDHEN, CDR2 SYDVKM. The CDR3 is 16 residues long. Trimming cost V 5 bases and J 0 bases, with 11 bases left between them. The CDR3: CASSEGRHSGANVLTF. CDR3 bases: TGTGCCAGCAGTGAGGGACGGCACTCTGGGGCCAACGTCCTGACTTTC.

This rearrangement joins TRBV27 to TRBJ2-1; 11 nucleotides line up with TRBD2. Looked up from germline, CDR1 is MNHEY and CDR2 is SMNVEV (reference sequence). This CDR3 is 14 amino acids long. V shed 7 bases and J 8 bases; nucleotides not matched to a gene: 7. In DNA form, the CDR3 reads TGTGCCAGCACGTCGACTAGCGGGATCCATGAGCAGTTCTTC. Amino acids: CASTSTSGIHEQFF.

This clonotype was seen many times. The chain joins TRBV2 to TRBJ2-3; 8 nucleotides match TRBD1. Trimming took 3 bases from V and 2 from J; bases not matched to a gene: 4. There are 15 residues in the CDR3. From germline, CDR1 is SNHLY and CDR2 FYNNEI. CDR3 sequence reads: CASSDRQGPTDTQYF. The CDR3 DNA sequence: TGTGCCAGCAGTGACCGACAGGGGCCCACAGATACGCAGTATTTT.